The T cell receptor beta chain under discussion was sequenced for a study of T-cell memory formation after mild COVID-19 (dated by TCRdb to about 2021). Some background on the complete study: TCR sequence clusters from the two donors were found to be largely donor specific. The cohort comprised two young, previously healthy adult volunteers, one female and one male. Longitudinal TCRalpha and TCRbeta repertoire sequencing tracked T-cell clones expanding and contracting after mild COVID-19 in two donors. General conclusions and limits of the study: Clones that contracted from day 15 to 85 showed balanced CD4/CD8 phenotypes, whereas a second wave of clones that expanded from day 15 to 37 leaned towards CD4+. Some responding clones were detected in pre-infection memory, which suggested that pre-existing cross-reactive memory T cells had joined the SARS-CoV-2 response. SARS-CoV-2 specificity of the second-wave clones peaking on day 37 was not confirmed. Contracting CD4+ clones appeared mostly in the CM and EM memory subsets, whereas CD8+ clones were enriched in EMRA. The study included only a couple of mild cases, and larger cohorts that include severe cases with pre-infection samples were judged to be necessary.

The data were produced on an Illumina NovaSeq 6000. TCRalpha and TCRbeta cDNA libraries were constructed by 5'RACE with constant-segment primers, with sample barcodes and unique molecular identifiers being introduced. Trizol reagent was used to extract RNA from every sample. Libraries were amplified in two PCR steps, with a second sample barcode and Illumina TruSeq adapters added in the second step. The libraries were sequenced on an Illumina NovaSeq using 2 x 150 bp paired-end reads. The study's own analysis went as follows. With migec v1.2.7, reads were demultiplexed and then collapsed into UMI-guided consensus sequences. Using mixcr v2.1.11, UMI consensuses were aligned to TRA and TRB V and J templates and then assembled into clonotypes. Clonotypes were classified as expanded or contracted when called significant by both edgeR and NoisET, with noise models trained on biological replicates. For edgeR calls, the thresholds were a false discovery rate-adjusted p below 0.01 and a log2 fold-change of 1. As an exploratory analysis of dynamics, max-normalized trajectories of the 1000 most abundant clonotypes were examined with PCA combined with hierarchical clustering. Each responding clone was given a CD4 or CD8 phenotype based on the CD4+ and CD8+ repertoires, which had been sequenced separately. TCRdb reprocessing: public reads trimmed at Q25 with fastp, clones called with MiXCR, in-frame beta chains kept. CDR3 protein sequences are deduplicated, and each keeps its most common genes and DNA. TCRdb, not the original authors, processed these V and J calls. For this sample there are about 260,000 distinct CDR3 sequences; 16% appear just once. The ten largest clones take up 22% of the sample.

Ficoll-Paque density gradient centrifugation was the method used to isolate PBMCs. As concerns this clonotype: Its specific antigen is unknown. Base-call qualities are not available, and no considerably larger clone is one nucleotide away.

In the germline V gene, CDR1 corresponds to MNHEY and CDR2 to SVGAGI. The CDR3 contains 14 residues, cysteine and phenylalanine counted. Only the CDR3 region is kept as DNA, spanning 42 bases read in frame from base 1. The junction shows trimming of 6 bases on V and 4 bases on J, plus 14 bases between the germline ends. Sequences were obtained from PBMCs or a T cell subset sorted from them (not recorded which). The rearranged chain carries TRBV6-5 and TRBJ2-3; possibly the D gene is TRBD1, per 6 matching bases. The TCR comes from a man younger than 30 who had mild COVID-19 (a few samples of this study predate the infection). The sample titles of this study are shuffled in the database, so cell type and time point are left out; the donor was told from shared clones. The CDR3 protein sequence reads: CASRPGHTADTQYF. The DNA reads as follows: TGTGCCAGCAGGCCGGGACATACTGCAGATACGCAGTATTTT.